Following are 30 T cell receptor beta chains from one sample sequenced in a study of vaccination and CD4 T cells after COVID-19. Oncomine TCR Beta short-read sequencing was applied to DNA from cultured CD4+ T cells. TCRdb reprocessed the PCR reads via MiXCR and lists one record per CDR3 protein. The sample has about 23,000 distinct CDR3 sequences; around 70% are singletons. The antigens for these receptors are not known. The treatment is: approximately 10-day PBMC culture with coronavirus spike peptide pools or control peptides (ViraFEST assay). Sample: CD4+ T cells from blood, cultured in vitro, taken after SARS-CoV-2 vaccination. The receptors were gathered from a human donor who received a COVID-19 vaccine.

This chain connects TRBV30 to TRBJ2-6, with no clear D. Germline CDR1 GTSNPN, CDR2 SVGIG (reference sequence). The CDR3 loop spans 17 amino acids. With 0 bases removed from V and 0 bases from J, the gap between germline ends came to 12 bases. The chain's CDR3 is CAWSVGHSNSGANVLTF. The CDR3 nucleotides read TGTGCCTGGAGTGTAGGTCACTCAAACTCTGGGGCCAACGTCCTGACTTTC.

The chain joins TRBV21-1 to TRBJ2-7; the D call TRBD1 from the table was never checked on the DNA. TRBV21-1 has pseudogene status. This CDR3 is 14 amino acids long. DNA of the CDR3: TGTGCCAGCACCTGGGACAGGGTATTGAACGAGCAGTACTTC. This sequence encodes CASTWDRVLNEQYF.

The DNA of the CDR3 is TGTGCCAGCAGCTTAAACAGGGTGGGAAACACCATATATTTT. It encodes CASSLNRVGNTIYF. The chain uses TRBV7-2 and TRBJ1-3, with a possible D match to TRBD1 (6 bases). This CDR3 spans 14 amino acids. Trimming pared 2 bases from V and 4 bases from J, leaving 9 bases between. Germline V gene lookup returns CDR1 SGHTA and CDR2 FQGNSA.

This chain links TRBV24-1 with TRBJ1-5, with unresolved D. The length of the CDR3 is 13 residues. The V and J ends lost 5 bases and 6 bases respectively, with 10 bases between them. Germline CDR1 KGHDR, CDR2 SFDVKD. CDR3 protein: CATSGGAGQPQHF. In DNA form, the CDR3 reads TGTGCCACCAGTGGGGGAGCCGGTCAGCCCCAGCATTTT.

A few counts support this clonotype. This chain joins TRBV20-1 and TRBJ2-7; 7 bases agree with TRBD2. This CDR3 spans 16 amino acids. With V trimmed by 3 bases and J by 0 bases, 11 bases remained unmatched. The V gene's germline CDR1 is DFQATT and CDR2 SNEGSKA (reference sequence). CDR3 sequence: CSARGSRGVPSYEQYF. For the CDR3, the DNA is TGCAGTGCTAGGGGATCCCGGGGGGTTCCCTCCTACGAGCAGTACTTC.

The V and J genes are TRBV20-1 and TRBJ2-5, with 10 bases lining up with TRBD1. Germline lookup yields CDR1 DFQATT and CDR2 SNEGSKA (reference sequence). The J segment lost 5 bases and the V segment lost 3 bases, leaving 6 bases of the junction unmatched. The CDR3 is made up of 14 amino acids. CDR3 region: CSARGQGSWETQYF. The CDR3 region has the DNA TGCAGTGCTAGGGGACAGGGGAGTTGGGAGACCCAGTACTTC.

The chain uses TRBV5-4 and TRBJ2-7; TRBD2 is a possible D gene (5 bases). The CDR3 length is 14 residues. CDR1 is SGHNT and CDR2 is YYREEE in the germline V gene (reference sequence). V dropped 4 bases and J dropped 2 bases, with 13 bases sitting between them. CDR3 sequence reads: CASSVGREAYEQYF. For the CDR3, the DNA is TGTGCCAGCAGCGTAGGACGGGAAGCCTACGAGCAGTACTTC.

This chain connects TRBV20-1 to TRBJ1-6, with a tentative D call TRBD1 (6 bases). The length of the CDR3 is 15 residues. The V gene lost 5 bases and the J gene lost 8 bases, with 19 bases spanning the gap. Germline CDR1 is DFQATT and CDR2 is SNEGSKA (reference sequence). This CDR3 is CSAPAGPNRDSPLHF. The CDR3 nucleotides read TGCAGTGCTCCCGCCGGGCCTAACAGGGATTCACCCCTCCACTTT.

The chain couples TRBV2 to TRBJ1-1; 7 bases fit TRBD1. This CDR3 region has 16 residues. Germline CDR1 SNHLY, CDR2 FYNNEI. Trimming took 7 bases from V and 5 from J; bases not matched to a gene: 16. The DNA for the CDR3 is TGTGCCAGCACCAAGGGGACAGTAGCTTTTGGTACTGAAGCTTTCTTT. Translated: CASTKGTVAFGTEAFF.

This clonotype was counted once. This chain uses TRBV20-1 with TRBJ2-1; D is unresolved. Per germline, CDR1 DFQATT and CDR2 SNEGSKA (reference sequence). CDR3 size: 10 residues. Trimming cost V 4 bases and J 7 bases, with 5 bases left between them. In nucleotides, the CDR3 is TGCAGTGCTACGAAGAATGAGCAGTTCTTC. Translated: CSATKNEQFF.

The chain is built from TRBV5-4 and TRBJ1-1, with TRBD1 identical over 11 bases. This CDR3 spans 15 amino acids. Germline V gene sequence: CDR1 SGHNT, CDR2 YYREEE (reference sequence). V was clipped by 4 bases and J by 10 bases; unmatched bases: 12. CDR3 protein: CASSPMGTGGLGAFF. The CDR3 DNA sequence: TGTGCCAGCAGCCCCATGGGGACAGGGGGATTGGGAGCTTTCTTT.

The CDR3 DNA follows: TGTGCCAGCAGGAAGGGACTAGCGGGCACAGATACGCAGTATTTT. Translation gives CASRKGLAGTDTQYF. This chain uses TRBV6-1 with TRBJ2-3; 11 nucleotides align to TRBD2. This CDR3 has 15 residues. In germline, CDR1 is MNHNS, CDR2 SASEGT. The V and J ends lost 6 bases and 1 base, in that order; junction bases with no gene match: 3.

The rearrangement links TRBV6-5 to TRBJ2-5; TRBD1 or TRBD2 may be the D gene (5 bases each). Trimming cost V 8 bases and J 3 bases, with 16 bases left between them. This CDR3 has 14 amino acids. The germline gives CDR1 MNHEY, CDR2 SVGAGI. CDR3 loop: CASCFHRGEETQYF. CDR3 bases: TGTGCCAGCTGTTTTCACCGAGGGGAAGAGACCCAGTACTTC.

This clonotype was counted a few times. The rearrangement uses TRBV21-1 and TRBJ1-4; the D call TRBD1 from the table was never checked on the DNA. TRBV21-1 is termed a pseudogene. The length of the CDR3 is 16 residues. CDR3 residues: CASSGGALATNEKLFF. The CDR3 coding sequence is TGTGCCAGCAGCGGGGGGGCATTGGCAACTAATGAAAAACTGTTTTTT.

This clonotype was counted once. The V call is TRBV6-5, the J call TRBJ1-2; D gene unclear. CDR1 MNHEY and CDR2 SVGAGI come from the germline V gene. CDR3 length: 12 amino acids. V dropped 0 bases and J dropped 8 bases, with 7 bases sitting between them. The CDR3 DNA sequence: TGTGCCAGCAGTTACTCCGGGGAAGGCTACACCTTC. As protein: CASSYSGEGYTF.

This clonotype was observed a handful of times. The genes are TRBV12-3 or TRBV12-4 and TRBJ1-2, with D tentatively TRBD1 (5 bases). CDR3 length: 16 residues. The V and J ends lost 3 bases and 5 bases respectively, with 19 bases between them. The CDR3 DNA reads TGTGCCAGCAGTTTCGGGCCCTCGGGGGGGTATTATGGCTACACCTTC. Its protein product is CASSFGPSGGYYGYTF.

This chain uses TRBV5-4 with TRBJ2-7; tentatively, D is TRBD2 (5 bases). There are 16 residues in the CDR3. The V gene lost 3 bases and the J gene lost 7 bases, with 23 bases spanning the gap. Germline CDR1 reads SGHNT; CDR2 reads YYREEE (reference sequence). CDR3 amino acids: CASSSAAVANLTEQYF. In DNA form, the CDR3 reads TGTGCCAGCAGCTCAGCGGCCGTTGCAAATTTGACAGAGCAGTACTTC. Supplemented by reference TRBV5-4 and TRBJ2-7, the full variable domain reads ETGVTQSPTHLIKTRGQQVTLRCSSQSGHNTVSWYQQALGQGPQFIFQYYREEENGRGNFPPRFSGLQFPNYSSELNVNALELDDSALYLCASSSAAVANLTEQYFGPGTRLTVT.

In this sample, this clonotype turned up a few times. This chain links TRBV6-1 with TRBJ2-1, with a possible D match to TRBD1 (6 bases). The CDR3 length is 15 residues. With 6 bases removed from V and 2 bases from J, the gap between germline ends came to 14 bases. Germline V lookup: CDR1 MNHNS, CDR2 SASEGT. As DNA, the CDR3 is TGTGCCAGCAGCCAACAGGGCGTCCCCTACAATGAGCAGTTCTTC. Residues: CASSQQGVPYNEQFF.

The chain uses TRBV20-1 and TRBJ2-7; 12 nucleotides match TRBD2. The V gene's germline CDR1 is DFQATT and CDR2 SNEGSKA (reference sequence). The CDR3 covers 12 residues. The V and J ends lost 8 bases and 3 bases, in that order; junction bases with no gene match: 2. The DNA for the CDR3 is TGCAGTTTGACTAGCGGGAGCTACGAGCAGTACTTC. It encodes CSLTSGSYEQYF.

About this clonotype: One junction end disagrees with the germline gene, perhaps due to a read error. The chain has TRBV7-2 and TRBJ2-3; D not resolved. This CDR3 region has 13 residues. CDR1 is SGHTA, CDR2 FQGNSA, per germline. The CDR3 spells CASSSPLRPQVNF. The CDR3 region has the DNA TGTGCCAGCAGCTCCCCACTTAGACCCCAGGTGAATTTT.

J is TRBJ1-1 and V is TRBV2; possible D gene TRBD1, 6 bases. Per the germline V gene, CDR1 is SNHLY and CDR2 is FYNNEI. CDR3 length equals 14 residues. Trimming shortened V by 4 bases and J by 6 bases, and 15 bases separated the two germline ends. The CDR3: CASSGGRGRSEAFF. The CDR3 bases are TGTGCCAGCAGTGGGGGCAGGGGTAGGTCTGAAGCTTTCTTT.

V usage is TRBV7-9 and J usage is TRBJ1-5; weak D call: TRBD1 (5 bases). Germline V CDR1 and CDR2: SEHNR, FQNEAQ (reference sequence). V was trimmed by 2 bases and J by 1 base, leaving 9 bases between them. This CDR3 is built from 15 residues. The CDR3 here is CASSLSGTSNQPQHF. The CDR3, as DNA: TGTGCCAGCAGCTTATCAGGGACCAGCAATCAGCCCCAGCATTTT.

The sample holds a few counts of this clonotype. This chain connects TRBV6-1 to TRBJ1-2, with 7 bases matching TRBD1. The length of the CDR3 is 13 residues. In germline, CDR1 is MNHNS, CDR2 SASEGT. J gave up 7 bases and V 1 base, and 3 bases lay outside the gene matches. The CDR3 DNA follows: TGTGCCAGCAGTGAAGTCACAGGGGTTGGCTACACCTTC. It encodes CASSEVTGVGYTF.

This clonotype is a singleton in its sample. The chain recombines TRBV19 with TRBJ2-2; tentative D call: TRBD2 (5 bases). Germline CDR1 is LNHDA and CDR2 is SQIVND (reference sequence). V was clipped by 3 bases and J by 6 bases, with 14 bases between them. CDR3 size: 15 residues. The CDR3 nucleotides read TGTGCCAGTAGTATCACTCGGGATCAGGCCGGGGAGCTGTTTTTT. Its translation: CASSITRDQAGELFF.

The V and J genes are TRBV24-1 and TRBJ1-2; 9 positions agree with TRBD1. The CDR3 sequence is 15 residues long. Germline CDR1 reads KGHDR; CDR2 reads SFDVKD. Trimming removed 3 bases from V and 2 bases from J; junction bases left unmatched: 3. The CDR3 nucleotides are TGTGCCACCAGTGATCCCGGGACAGGGAACTATGGCTACACCTTC. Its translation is CATSDPGTGNYGYTF.

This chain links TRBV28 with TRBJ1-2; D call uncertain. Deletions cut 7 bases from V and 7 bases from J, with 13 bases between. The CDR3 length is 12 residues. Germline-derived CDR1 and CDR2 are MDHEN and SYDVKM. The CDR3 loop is CASTRSRGGYTF. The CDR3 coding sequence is TGTGCCAGCACCAGATCCCGGGGTGGCTACACCTTC.

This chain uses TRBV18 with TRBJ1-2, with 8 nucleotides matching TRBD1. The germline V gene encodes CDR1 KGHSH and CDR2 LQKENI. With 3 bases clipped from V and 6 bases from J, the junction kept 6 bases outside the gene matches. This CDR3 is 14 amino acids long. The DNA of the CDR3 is TGTGCCAGCTCACCCAGGACAGGGTTAGATGGCTACACCTTC. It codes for CASSPRTGLDGYTF.

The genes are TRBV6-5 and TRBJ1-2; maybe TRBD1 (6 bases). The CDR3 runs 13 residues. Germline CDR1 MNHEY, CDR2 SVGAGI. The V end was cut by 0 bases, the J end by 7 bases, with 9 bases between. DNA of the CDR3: TGTGCCAGCAGTTACTCCAGGGGAGGTGGCTACACCTTC. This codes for CASSYSRGGGYTF.

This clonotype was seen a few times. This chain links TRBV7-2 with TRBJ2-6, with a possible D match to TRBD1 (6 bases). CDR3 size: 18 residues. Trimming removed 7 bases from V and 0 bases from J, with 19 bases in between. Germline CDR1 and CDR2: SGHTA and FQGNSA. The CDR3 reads CASINFPTGYSGANVLTF. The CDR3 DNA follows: TGTGCCAGCATTAATTTTCCCACAGGGTACTCTGGGGCCAACGTCCTGACTTTC.

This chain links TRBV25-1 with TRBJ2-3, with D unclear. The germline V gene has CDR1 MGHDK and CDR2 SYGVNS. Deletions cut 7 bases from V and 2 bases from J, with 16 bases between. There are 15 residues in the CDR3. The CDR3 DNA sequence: TGTGCCAGCACCCAAAGGGTAGGGAACACAGATACGCAGTATTTT. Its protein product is CASTQRVGNTDTQYF.